The sequence of this T cell receptor beta chain was determined in a study of blood T cell repertoires in COVID-19. On the study more broadly: Researchers got acute and convalescent COVID-19 samples from the United States, Italy and Spain. Sources were T cells, B-cell-depleted T cells, or PBMCs; the material itself was cDNA or gDNA.

Recovery among Cohort 3 donors was established by two negative PCRs, clearance, or symptom resolution. Per the authors' pipeline: Reference gene primer amplification gave estimated nucleated cell counts. Clones were sequenced by immunoSEQ multiplex PCR, and TCRdb holds only the in-frame ones, with some missing. Clone size and V and J calls were adopted from that table, with D and trimming inferred from the DNA. The sample consists of 310,000 or so clones, around 90% of them appearing once. Sequencing was carried out using PBMCs or T cells enriched from blood (not recorded which). The origin of this receptor is a woman in her 30s who had recovered from COVID-19.

CDR3 sequence: CASAEFHRVRRFEQYF. The CDR3, as DNA: TGCGCCAGCGCTGAGTTCCACCGGGTCAGGAGGTTCGAGCAGTACTTC. The V call is TRBV4-1, the J call TRBJ2-7, with D maybe TRBD2 (5 bases). CDR1 is MGHRA and CDR2 is YSYEKL in the germline V gene. V gave up 8 bases and J gave up 6 bases, with 26 bases separating them. The CDR3 covers 16 residues.